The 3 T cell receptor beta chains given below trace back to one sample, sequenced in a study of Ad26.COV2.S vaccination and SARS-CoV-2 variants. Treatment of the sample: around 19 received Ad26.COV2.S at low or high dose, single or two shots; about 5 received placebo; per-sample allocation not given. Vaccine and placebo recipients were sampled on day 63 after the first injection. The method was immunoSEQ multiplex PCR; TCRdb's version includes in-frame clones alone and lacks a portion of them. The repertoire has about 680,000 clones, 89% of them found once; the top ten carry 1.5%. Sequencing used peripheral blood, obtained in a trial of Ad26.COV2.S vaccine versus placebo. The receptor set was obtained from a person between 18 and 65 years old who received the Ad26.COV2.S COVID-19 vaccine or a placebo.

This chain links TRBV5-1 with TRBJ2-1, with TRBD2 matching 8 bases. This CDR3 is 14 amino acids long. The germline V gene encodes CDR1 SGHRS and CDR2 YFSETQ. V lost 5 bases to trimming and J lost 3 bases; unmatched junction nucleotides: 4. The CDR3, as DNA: TGCGCCAGCAGGACTAGCGATAACTACAATGAGCAGTTCTTC. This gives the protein CASRTSDNYNEQFF.

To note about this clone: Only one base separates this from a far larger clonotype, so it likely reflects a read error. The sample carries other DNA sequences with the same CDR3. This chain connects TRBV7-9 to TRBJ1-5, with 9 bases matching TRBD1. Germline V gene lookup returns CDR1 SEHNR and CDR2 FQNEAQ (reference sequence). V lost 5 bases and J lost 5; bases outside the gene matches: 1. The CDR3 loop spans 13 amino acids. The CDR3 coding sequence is TGTGCCAGCAGCCGACAGGGGGATCAGCCCCAGCATTTT. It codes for CASSRQGDQPQHF.

CDR3 sequence reads: CASSVHLIAEKLFF. For the CDR3, the DNA is TGTGCCAGCAGCGTACACCTAATTGCTGAAAAACTGTTTTTT. The chain is built from TRBV7-2 and TRBJ1-4; no firm D call. This CDR3 has 14 residues. Trimming shortened V by 5 bases and J by 7 bases, and 14 bases separated the two germline ends. Germline CDR1 is SGHTA and CDR2 is FQGNSA.